This T cell receptor (beta chain) was found in a study of beta chain features in type 1 diabetes. Investigators reverse transcribed all isolated RNA, so they sequenced expressed TCRB transcripts. Generated by immunoSEQ multiplex PCR, the TCRdb table keeps only in-frame clones and is missing some. The data contain about 290,000 clones, 8% of them seen just once; the ten biggest clones take up roughly 0.94%. Findings and caveats of the study: There were fewer insertions and more deletions at the VDJ junctions of type 1 diabetes patients. Patients and controls would share equally any PCR tilt toward shorter templates.

This clone was observed a few times. The antigen remains unidentified. At the DNA level, this CDR3 is encoded by other sequences in the same sample as well. Sequenced sample: central memory CD4+ T cells from blood. The TCR comes from a woman aged 18-35 years in good health.

CDR3 protein: CASSLGSGSYNEQFF. CDR3 nucleotides: TGTGCCAGCAGCTTAGGGAGCGGGAGCTACAATGAGCAGTTCTTC. The chain joins TRBV7-3 to TRBJ2-1, with TRBD2 matching over 8 bases. V was pared by 2 bases and J by 3 bases, with 3 bases of the junction left unmatched. The CDR3 extends over 15 amino acids. CDR1 SGHTA and CDR2 FQGTGA come from the germline V gene.